This T cell receptor beta chain is from a study of TIL therapy for anti-PD-1-resistant metastatic lung cancer. Study-wide findings and caveats: Treatment-naive, never-smoker and oncogene-addicted patients were overrepresented in this highly selected cohort. Infused TIL clonotypes partially replaced the baseline blood repertoire, then decayed over months.

Germline V CDR1 and CDR2: MDHEN, SYDVKM. The CDR3 loop spans 16 amino acids. Unmatched junction bases numbered 7, after V lost 6 bases and J lost 3 bases. Time point of the sample: pre-treatment sample, taken before nivolumab and TIL therapy. Adults with stage 4 NSCLC were enrolled in a phase I trial. Sequencing used immunoSEQ v3. Libraries were sequenced to 2 million or so read pairs (survey) or roughly 4.5-6.5 million (deep). Measured with immunoSEQ multiplex PCR; TCRdb has only the in-frame clones, and not every one. The sample carries more than 15,000 clones, roughly four fifths recorded once. Worth noting for this clone: The antigen is unknown.

The starting material was blood, obtained at baseline. The TCR sequence derives from a person aged 25-79 years with non-small cell lung cancer. This chain joins TRBV28 and TRBJ2-3; TRBD2 agrees at 12 bases. CDR3 sequence (DNA): TGTGCCAGCAGCCCGGGGACTAGCGGGTTTACAGATACGCAGTATTTT. Protein sequence: CASSPGTSGFTDTQYF.